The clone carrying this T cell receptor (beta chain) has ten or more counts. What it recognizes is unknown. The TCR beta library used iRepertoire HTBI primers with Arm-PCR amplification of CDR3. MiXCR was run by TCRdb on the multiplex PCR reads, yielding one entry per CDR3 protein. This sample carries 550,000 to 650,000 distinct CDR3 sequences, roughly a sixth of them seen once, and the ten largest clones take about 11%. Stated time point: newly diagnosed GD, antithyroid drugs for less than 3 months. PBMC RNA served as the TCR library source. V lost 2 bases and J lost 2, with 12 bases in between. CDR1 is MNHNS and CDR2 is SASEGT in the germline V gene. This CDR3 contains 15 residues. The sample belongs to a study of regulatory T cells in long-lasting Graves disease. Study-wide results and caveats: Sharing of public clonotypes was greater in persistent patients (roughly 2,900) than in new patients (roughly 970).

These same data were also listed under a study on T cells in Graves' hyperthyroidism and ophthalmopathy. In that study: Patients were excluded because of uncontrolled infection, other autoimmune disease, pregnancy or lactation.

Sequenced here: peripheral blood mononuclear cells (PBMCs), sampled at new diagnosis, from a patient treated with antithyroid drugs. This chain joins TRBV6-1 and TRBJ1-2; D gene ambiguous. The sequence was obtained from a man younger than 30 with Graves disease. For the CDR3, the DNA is TGTGCCAGCAGTGAACCCCGGGTAATGAACTATGGCTACACCTTC. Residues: CASSEPRVMNYGYTF.